This T cell receptor (beta chain) came from a study of OX40 agonist ivuxolimab in advanced cancers. Overall study findings and caveats: In CD8+ T cells, expanded clones were on average more numerous than in CD4+. Clonal expansion from baseline to week 6 occurred in both CD4+ and CD8+ T cells.

As to this clone: What it recognizes is unknown.

Germline V CDR1 and CDR2: LNHDA, SQIVND (reference sequence). CDR3 length: 14 residues. V lost 3 bases, J lost 3 bases, and 4 bases stayed unmatched. Measured with immunoSEQ multiplex PCR; TCRdb has only the in-frame clones, and not every one. The data show about 14,000 clones, about 90% seen once. This chain uses TRBV19 with TRBJ2-5, with 7 bases fitting TRBD1. This specimen was CD4+ or CD8+ T cells sorted from blood, taken in a trial of the OX40 agonist ivuxolimab. This TCR came from an adult with an advanced solid tumor such as melanoma, head and neck, liver or kidney cancer. CDR3 sequence (DNA): TGTGCCAGTAGTATGTTAGGGACAGAAGAGACCCAGTACTTC. Encoded protein: CASSMLGTEETQYF. The full variable domain, completed using reference TRBV19 and TRBJ2-5, is DGGITQSPKYLFRKEGQNVTLSCEQNLNHDAMYWYRQDPGQGLRLIYYSQIVNDFQKGDIAEGYSVSREKKESFPLTVTSAQKNPTAFYLCASSMLGTEETQYFGPGTRLLVL.